A single sample is the source of the 8 T cell receptor beta chains below, sequenced in a study of yellow fever vaccine responses in identical twins. TCRdb analysed the RT-PCR reads with MiXCR anew, one entry per CDR3 protein. The sample lists more than 5,500 distinct CDR3 sequences; around 84% were seen once. The sample consisted of T cells from blood (PBMCs), unsorted or a sorted subset (not recorded which), taken before or after yellow fever vaccination (not recorded which). These TCRs come from a woman under 30 who received the yellow fever vaccine.

This sequence joins TRBV14 and TRBJ2-2; no firm D call. Germline V gives CDR1 SGHDN, CDR2 FVKESK. The V end lost 0 bases, the J end lost 7 bases, and 6 bases lay between the germline ends. The CDR3 runs to 13 residues. CDR3 nucleotides: TGTGCCAGCAGCCAAGAGGTTGGCGGGGAGCTGTTTTTT. Translated, it gives CASSQEVGGELFF.

The sample holds a few counts of this clonotype. The gene calls are TRBV5-6 and TRBJ1-1; tentatively, D is TRBD1 (5 bases). The CDR3 is made up of 16 amino acids. CDR1 and CDR2 (germline): SGHDT, YYEEEE. V was cut by 4 bases and J by 3 bases, with 19 bases left in between. CDR3 amino acids: CASSRRSGWGDTEAFF. The CDR3 region has the DNA TGTGCCAGCAGCCGCCGTTCCGGGTGGGGGGACACTGAAGCTTTCTTT.

The CDR3 loop is CASSLGRSPSYEQYF. The DNA for the CDR3 is TGTGCCAGCAGTTTGGGTCGTTCTCCCTCCTACGAGCAGTACTTC. This sequence joins TRBV12-3 or TRBV12-4 and TRBJ2-7; D uncertain. CDR3 length: 15 amino acids. The V and J ends lost 3 bases and 0 bases respectively, with 12 bases between them.

The chain employs TRBV12-3 or TRBV12-4 and TRBJ1-2; 8 bases agree with TRBD1. CDR3 size: 13 residues. Germline trimming cut 5 bases from V and 5 bases from J; bases unmatched to any gene: 4. CDR3 sequence reads: CASSLGQEYGYTF. The CDR3 DNA reads TGTGCCAGCAGTCTGGGACAGGAGTATGGCTACACCTTC.

This chain connects TRBV18 to TRBJ2-2; 8 nucleotides agree with TRBD1. Trimming took 0 bases from V and 4 from J; bases not matched to a gene: 7. This CDR3 has 17 amino acids. Germline V gives CDR1 KGHSH, CDR2 LQKENI. The CDR3 protein is CASSPPDHRGSTGELFF. The CDR3 DNA reads TGTGCCAGCTCACCACCGGATCACAGGGGGTCCACCGGGGAGCTGTTTTTT.

The chain combines TRBV20-1 with TRBJ1-1, with D unclear. CDR3 size: 13 residues. V was trimmed by 2 bases and J by 2 bases, leaving 9 bases between them. Germline V gene data show CDR1 as DFQATT and CDR2 as SNEGSKA (reference sequence). CDR3 region: CSARFTRNTEAFF. The CDR3 DNA is TGCAGTGCTAGATTTACCAGAAACACTGAAGCTTTCTTT.

This rearrangement joins TRBV29-1 to TRBJ2-1, with D maybe TRBD1 (6 bases). Deletions cut 8 bases from V and 5 bases from J, with 10 bases between. CDR1 and CDR2 (germline): SQVTM, ANQGSEA. The CDR3 runs to 11 residues. The CDR3 nucleotides are TGCAGCCTGACAGGTCACAATGAGCAGTTCTTC. Its protein is CSLTGHNEQFF.

This chain joins TRBV7-2 and TRBJ2-7, with TRBD2 matching over 8 bases. Looked up from germline, CDR1 is SGHTA and CDR2 is FQGNSA. V lost 5 bases and J lost 3; bases outside the gene matches: 9. The CDR3 is 15 amino acids. The CDR3 spells CASSTRGLAIYEQYF. CDR3 in DNA: TGTGCCAGCAGCACCCGCGGACTAGCTATCTACGAGCAGTACTTC.